What follows is one T cell receptor (beta chain) and its context. This clone occurred a few times. Its antigen has not been determined. Qualities for individual bases were not recorded, and no much larger clone is one base off. Sequences SQVTM (CDR1) and ANQGSEA (CDR2) are obtained from the germline V gene. The CDR3 has 12 amino acids, counting the end cysteine and phenylalanine. The retained sequence is limited to the CDR3, 36 bases, with the frame set at the first base. Between the V and J ends, shortened by 2 bases and 4 bases respectively, the junction contains 8 bases. Preparation of the library involved the immunoSEQ multiplex PCR assay. TCRdb stores this immuneACCESS table with in-frame sequences only. Part of the clones is absent; in the studies checked, under half of the shortfall reflects unresolved V genes, and no reason is known for the rest. The sample contains roughly 120,000 clones, approximately 92% of them found a single time. Of the sample, about 1.1% falls within the top ten clones.

This entry comes from a study of control samples from healthy donors and cancer patients (dated by TCRdb to 2018 to 2020). Recombination linked TRBV29-1 to TRBJ1-2; TRBD1 is perhaps the D gene, given 5 matching bases. This TCR came from a woman between 50 and 59 years old with colorectal cancer. The sample was PBMCs. This receptor has the CDR3 CSVEKGPYGYTF. The nucleotides read TGCAGCGTTGAAAAGGGGCCCTATGGCTACACCTTC.